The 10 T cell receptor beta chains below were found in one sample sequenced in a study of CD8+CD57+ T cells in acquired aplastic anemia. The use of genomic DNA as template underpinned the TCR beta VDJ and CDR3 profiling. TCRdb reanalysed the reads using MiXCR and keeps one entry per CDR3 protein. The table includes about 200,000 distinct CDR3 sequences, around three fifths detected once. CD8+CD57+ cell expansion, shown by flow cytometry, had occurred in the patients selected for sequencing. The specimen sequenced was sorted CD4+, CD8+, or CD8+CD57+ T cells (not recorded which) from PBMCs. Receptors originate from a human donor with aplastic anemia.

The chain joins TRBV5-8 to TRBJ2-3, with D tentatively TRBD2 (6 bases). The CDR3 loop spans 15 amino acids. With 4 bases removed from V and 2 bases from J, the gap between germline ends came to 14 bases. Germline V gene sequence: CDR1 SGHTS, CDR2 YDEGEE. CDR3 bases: TGTGCCAGCAGCCCGCAGCCGGGAGCCACAGATACGCAGTATTTT. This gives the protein CASSPQPGATDTQYF.

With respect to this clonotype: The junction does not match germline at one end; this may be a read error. The chain's CDR3 is CASSQRRTGVNEQLF. CDR3 sequence (DNA): TGTGCCAGCAGCCAACGCCGGACAGGGGTCAATGAGCAGCTCTTC. The chain is built from TRBV9 and TRBJ2-1, with 9 nucleotides matching TRBD1. Germline V gene lookup returns CDR1 SGDLS and CDR2 YYNGEE. This CDR3 has 15 residues.

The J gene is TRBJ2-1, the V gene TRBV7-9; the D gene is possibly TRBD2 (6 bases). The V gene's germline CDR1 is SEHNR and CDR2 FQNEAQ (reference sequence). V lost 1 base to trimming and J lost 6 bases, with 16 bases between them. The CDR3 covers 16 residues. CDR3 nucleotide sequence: TGTGCCAGCAGCTTAGAAGGGAGGCGAGGGAGCAATGAGCAGTTCTTC. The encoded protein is CASSLEGRRGSNEQFF.

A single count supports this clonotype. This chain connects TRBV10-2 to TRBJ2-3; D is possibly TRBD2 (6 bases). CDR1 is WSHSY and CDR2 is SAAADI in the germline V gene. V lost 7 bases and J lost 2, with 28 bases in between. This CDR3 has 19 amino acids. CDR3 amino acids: CASISLYDPAWGVTDTQYF. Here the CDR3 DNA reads TGCGCCAGCATCTCTCTTTATGACCCTGCCTGGGGGGTCACAGATACGCAGTATTTT.

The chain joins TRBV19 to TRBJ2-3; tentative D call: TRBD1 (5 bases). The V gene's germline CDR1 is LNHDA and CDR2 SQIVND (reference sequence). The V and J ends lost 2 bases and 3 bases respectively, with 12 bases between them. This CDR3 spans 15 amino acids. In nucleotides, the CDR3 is TGTGCCAGTAGTATACGTGCAGGGATGACAGATACGCAGTATTTT. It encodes CASSIRAGMTDTQYF.

CDR3 coding DNA: TGTGCCAGCAGCTTAGTTCGCGTGCGCAGCTCCTATGATGGCTACACCTTC. Translating it yields CASSLVRVRSSYDGYTF. V usage is TRBV7-2 and J usage is TRBJ1-2; D gene uncertain. Germline V gene lookup returns CDR1 SGHTA and CDR2 FQGNSA. The CDR3 loop spans 17 amino acids. V dropped 1 base and J dropped 6 bases, with 21 bases sitting between them.

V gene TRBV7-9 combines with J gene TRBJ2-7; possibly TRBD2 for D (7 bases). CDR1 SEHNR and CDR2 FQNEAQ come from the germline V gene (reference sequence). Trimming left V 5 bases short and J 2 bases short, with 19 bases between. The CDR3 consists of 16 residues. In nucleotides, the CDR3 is TGTGCCAGCAGCCCAAGGGCCGGGGGGCAGACCTACGAGCAGTACTTC. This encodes CASSPRAGGQTYEQYF.

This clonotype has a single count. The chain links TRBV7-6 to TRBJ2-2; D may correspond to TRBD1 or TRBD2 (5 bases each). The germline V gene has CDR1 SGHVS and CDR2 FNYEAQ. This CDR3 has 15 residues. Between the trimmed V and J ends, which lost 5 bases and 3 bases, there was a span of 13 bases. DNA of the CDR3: TGTGCCAGCAGCCCCCGGGACCGCGACACCGGGGAGCTGTTTTTT. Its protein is CASSPRDRDTGELFF.

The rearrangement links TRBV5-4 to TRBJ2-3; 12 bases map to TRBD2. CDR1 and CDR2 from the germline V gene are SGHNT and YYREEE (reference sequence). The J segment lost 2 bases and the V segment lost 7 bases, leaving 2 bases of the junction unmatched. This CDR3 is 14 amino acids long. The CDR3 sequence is CASGLAGNTDTQYF. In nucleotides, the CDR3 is TGTGCCAGCGGACTAGCGGGAAACACAGATACGCAGTATTTT.

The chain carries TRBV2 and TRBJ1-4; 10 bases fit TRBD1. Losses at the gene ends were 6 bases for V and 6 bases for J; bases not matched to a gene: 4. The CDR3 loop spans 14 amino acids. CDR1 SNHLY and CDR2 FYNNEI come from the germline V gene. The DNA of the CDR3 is TGTGCCAGCAGAGACAGGGGGCACTATGAAAAACTGTTTTTT. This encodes CASRDRGHYEKLFF.